What follows are 18 T cell receptor beta chains derived from one specimen sequenced in a study of CD8 T cells in Susac syndrome. The RNA input was roughly 0.45 to 1 ug, and it was reverse transcribed with random hexamers. Each CDR3 protein is one row after TCRdb ran MiXCR on the immunoSEQ multiplex PCR reads. The table shows 95,000 to 150,000 distinct CDR3 sequences, with 95% to 96% occurring only once. Sample: CD4+ T cells from PBMCs. Every receptor here comes from a human donor with Susac syndrome.

The chain links TRBV6-2 or TRBV6-3 to TRBJ1-5, with TRBD1 matching 9 bases. The CDR3 runs to 15 residues. The trim removed 6 bases at V and 4 bases at J, leaving 7 bases unmatched. The V gene's germline CDR1 is MNHEY and CDR2 SVGEGT. The CDR3 bases are TGTGCCAGCAGATACCGGGACAGGGAAAATCAGCCCCAGCATTTT. Translation gives CASRYRDRENQPQHF.

This clonotype showed up just once. The rearrangement links TRBV4-2 to TRBJ2-2; D is possibly TRBD2 (6 bases). V was trimmed by 4 bases and J by 1 base, leaving 10 bases between them. Germline-derived CDR1 and CDR2 are LGHNA and YNFKEQ. The CDR3 is 15 residues long. This CDR3 is CASSRGGENTGELFF. CDR3 nucleotides: TGTGCCAGCAGCCGGGGCGGGGAGAACACCGGGGAGCTGTTTTTT.

This chain links TRBV6-1 with TRBJ2-6; D is possibly TRBD1 (6 bases). CDR1 and CDR2 from the germline V gene are MNHNS and SASEGT. V was cut by 8 bases and J by 2 bases, with 19 bases left in between. This CDR3 comprises 17 residues. The CDR3 DNA reads as TGTGCCAGCCTTCCAGGGGCCGTATCAACTGGGGCCAACGTCCTGACTTTC. Its protein product is CASLPGAVSTGANVLTF.

The V and J genes are TRBV2 and TRBJ1-5; TRBD1 matches 11 bases. The CDR3 has 14 amino acids. With 7 bases clipped from V and 5 bases from J, the junction kept 4 bases outside the gene matches. Germline V gives CDR1 SNHLY, CDR2 FYNNEI. The DNA of the CDR3 is TGTGCCAGCAACTGGGACAGGGGGGATCAGCCCCAGCATTTT. It translates to CASNWDRGDQPQHF.

The genes are TRBV29-1 and TRBJ2-3; D remains unclear. This CDR3 spans 11 amino acids. The germline V gene encodes CDR1 SQVTM and CDR2 ANQGSEA. The ends were cut back, 6 bases at V and 2 bases at J, with 6 bases in the middle. In nucleotides, the CDR3 is TGCAGCGTGCAATACACAGATACGCAGTATTTT. Protein sequence: CSVQYTDTQYF.

CDR3 nucleotide sequence: TGTGCCAGCAGCCAAGATCAAGAGGGGGATGGCTACACCTTC. This translates into CASSQDQEGDGYTF. The chain links TRBV4-2 to TRBJ1-2; maybe TRBD1 (6 bases). This CDR3 has 14 residues. The V end lost 0 bases, the J end lost 6 bases, and 11 bases lay between the germline ends. Per the germline V gene, CDR1 is LGHNA and CDR2 is YNFKEQ.

The sample holds one count of this clonotype. The chain links TRBV30 to TRBJ2-1; 9 bases match TRBD1. Germline values: CDR1 GTSNPN, CDR2 SVGIG (reference sequence). V lost 1 base, J lost 3 bases, and 10 bases stayed unmatched. The CDR3 has 17 amino acids. CDR3 DNA sequence: TGTGCCTGGAGTGGTAGCCCGGGACAGGGAGGCTACAATGAGCAGTTCTTC. It codes for CAWSGSPGQGGYNEQFF.

The rearrangement links TRBV20-1 to TRBJ1-2, with a weak D call TRBD1 (5 bases). Germline V gene lookup returns CDR1 DFQATT and CDR2 SNEGSKA (reference sequence). The V and J ends lost 3 bases and 4 bases respectively, with 15 bases between them. This CDR3 is built from 14 residues. In DNA form, the CDR3 reads TGCAGTGCTAGCCGGGGGGACCTGAGCTATGGCTACACCTTC. Amino acids: CSASRGDLSYGYTF.

DNA of the CDR3: TGTGCCAGCAGCCCAGGAGTATGGACTAGCGGGGAAGATACGCAGTATTTT. Its protein is CASSPGVWTSGEDTQYF. The chain combines TRBV7-2 with TRBJ2-3; 12 bases map to TRBD2. Unmatched junction bases numbered 11, after V lost 5 bases and J lost 5 bases. The CDR3 totals 17 residues. Germline CDR1 and CDR2: SGHTA and FQGNSA.

The gene calls are TRBV5-6 and TRBJ1-2; D perhaps matches TRBD1 (5 bases). The CDR3 runs 15 residues. The germline V gene has CDR1 SGHDT and CDR2 YYEEEE. Trimming removed 3 bases at V and 8 bases at J, with 20 bases between. The chain's CDR3 is CASSYGTGVVGGYTF. The CDR3, as DNA: TGTGCCAGCAGCTATGGGACTGGCGTGGTAGGAGGCTACACCTTC. Based on the CDR3 plus reference TRBV5-6 and TRBJ1-2, the full variable domain is DAGVTQSPTHLIKTRGQQVTLRCSPKSGHDTVSWYQQALGQGPQFIFQYYEEEERQRGNFPDRFSGHQFPNYSSELNVNALLLGDSALYLCASSYGTGVVGGYTFGSGTRLTVV.

The rearrangement uses TRBV20-1 and TRBJ2-1, with 15 bases matching TRBD2. With V trimmed by 4 bases and J by 6 bases, 4 bases remained unmatched. This CDR3 comprises 15 residues. From germline, CDR1 is DFQATT and CDR2 SNEGSKA (reference sequence). The CDR3 is CSATQGLAGGNEQFF. As DNA, the CDR3 is TGCAGTGCTACGCAGGGACTAGCGGGAGGCAATGAGCAGTTCTTC.

CDR3 in DNA: TGTGCCAGCAGCCGAGGGACAGTCTACGAGCAGTACTTC. Its translation is CASSRGTVYEQYF. The gene calls are TRBV14 and TRBJ2-7; 7 bases agree with TRBD1. The CDR3 consists of 13 residues. Germline V lookup: CDR1 SGHDN, CDR2 FVKESK. The trim removed 4 bases at V and 3 bases at J, leaving 3 bases unmatched.

The rearrangement joins TRBV11-2 to TRBJ1-4, with D perhaps TRBD1 (5 bases). V lost 4 bases, J lost 6 bases, and 12 bases lay in between. The CDR3 loop spans 14 amino acids. The germline gives CDR1 SGHAT, CDR2 FQNNGV. CDR3 in DNA: TGTGCCAGCAGCTGGGCATTGGGGGATGAAAAACTGTTTTTT. Its protein is CASSWALGDEKLFF. Combining the CDR3 with reference TRBV11-2 and TRBJ1-4 gives the whole variable domain EAGVAQSPRYKIIEKRQSVAFWCNPISGHATLYWYQQILGQGPKLLIQFQNNGVVDDSQLPKDRFSAERLKGVDSTLKIQPAKLEDSAVYLCASSWALGDEKLFFGSGTQLSVL.

This sequence joins TRBV28 and TRBJ2-7; a weak D match, TRBD2 (5 bases). This CDR3 contains 14 residues. Trimming pared 6 bases from V and 0 bases from J, leaving 12 bases between. Germline CDR1 is MDHEN and CDR2 is SYDVKM. DNA of the CDR3: TGTGCCAGCAGACCCAACGCGGGCTCCTACGAGCAGTACTTC. Encoded protein: CASRPNAGSYEQYF.

The table lists this clonotype with a count of one. This sequence joins TRBV20-1 and TRBJ2-2; D possibly corresponds to TRBD2 (6 bases). The CDR3 consists of 12 residues. Germline V CDR1 and CDR2: DFQATT, SNEGSKA (reference sequence). The germline V and J ends were trimmed by 4 bases and 6 bases, with 9 bases remaining between them. CDR3 protein: CSAIRDSGELFF. The CDR3 coding sequence is TGCAGTGCTATCCGGGACTCCGGGGAGCTGTTTTTT.

The rearrangement joins TRBV30 to TRBJ1-1; D may be TRBD1 (6 bases). The CDR3 has 13 amino acids. Trimming shortened V by 1 base and J by 1 base, and 7 bases separated the two germline ends. Germline CDR1 reads GTSNPN; CDR2 reads SVGIG (reference sequence). In nucleotides, the CDR3 is TGTGCCTGGAGTGCGACAGGGAACACTGAAGCTTTCTTT. Its protein product is CAWSATGNTEAFF.

The V call is TRBV20-1, the J call TRBJ2-7; D may be TRBD2 (5 bases). Between the trimmed V and J ends, which lost 6 bases and 3 bases, there was a span of 15 bases. Per germline, CDR1 DFQATT and CDR2 SNEGSKA (reference sequence). There are 13 residues in the CDR3. CDR3 loop: CSATFGGDYEQYF. CDR3 DNA: TGCAGTGCCACTTTTGGAGGTGACTACGAGCAGTACTTC.

The chain links TRBV5-6 to TRBJ2-2; D gene ambiguous. The CDR3 length is 14 residues. The V gene's germline CDR1 is SGHDT and CDR2 YYEEEE. V lost 6 bases and J 4 bases, leaving 13 bases between the germline ends. The CDR3 loop is CASIWAGSTGELFF. CDR3 bases: TGTGCCAGCATCTGGGCAGGTAGCACCGGGGAGCTGTTTTTT.